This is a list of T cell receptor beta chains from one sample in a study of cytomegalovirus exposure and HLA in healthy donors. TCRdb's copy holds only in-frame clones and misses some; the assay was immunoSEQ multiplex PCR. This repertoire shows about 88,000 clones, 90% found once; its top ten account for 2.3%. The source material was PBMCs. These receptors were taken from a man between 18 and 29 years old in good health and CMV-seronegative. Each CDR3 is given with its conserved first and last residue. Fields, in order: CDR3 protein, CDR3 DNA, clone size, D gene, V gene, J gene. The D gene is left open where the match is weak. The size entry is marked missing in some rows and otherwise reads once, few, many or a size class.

CASSFGQFHEKLFF	TGTGCCAGCAGTTTCGGACAGTTCCATGAAAAACTGTTTTTT	.	.	TRBV6-5	TRBJ1-4
CASSASRDSKPLHF	TGTGCCAGCAGTGCATCGCGGGACAGTAAACCCCTCCACTTT	.	TRBD1	TRBV6-5	TRBJ1-6
CASSQAGAGGNYGYTF	TGCGCCAGCAGCCAAGCCGGTGCGGGAGGGAACTATGGCTACACCTTC	.	.	TRBV4-1	TRBJ1-2
CASSLGGLAGDGETQYF	TGTGCCAGCAGCTTAGGTGGACTAGCGGGAGATGGGGAGACCCAGTACTTC	.	TRBD2	TRBV7-9	TRBJ2-5
CASAPAMNTEAFF	TGTGCCAGCGCTCCTGCTATGAACACTGAAGCTTTCTTT	.	.	TRBV6-1	TRBJ1-1
CASSPTRTSSTDTQYF	TGTGCCAGCTCACCTACTCGGACAAGTAGCACAGATACGCAGTATTTT	.	.	TRBV18	TRBJ2-3
CASMPGTDFGGVHEQYF	TGTGCCAGCATGCCCGGGACAGATTTCGGTGGGGTCCACGAGCAGTACTTC	.	TRBD1	TRBV2	TRBJ2-7
CASSVAGYDYEQYF	TGTGCCAGCAGCGTGGCAGGGTACGACTACGAGCAGTACTTC	once	.	TRBV9	TRBJ2-7
CARIQGNEQFF	TGTGCCAGAATTCAGGGCAATGAGCAGTTCTTC	once	.	TRBV5-3	TRBJ2-1
CASSDYSPLHF	TGTGCCAGCAGTGACTATTCACCCCTCCACTTT	once	.	TRBV6-1	TRBJ1-6
CSQKGDSDTQYF	TGCAGCCAAAAGGGAGACTCAGATACGCAGTATTTT	.	.	TRBV29-1	TRBJ2-3
CASRSGTGGYYEQYF	TGTGCCAGCAGGTCCGGGACAGGGGGATACTACGAGCAGTACTTC	.	TRBD1	TRBV6-6	TRBJ2-7
CASSARLAGPDTQYF	TGCGCCAGCAGCGCCCGACTAGCTGGGCCAGATACGCAGTATTTT	.	TRBD2	TRBV5-1	TRBJ2-3
CASSPNPGLSFNEQFF	TGTGCCAGCAGCCCTAATCCGGGGTTGAGCTTCAATGAGCAGTTCTTC	.	.	TRBV5-8	TRBJ2-1
CASSSPGAGATDTQYF	TGTGCCAGCAGTTCCCCGGGGGCGGGAGCAACAGATACGCAGTATTTT	.	.	TRBV28	TRBJ2-3
CAWKGRVDTEAFF	TGTGCCTGGAAGGGCAGGGTGGACACTGAAGCTTTCTTT	.	.	TRBV30	TRBJ1-1
CASSGPGLAGYNEQFF	TGTGCCAGCAGCGGACCGGGACTAGCGGGGTACAATGAGCAGTTCTTC	.	TRBD2	TRBV9	TRBJ2-1
CASRDSRGSGNTIYF	TGTGCCAGCCGGGACAGTAGGGGCTCTGGAAACACCATATATTTT	.	TRBD1	TRBV19	TRBJ1-3
CSAPRGEAFF	TGCAGTGCCCCTAGGGGGGAAGCTTTCTTT	.	.	TRBV20-1	TRBJ1-1
CASRRLAGAYEQYF	TGTGCCAGCAGGAGACTAGCGGGAGCTTACGAGCAGTACTTC	.	TRBD2	TRBV28	TRBJ2-7
CASSLLQGALQETQYF	TGTGCCAGCAGCTTACTCCAGGGGGCCTTACAAGAGACCCAGTACTTC	.	TRBD1	TRBV11-1	TRBJ2-5